The T cell receptor beta chain under discussion was sequenced for a study of control samples from healthy donors and cancer patients (dated by TCRdb to about 2020). This clone was picked up a small number of times. The antigen it binds to is not known. No quality values exist for individual bases; no much larger clone is one base distant. Library prep was done by the immunoSEQ multiplex PCR assay. Drawn from immuneACCESS, this table holds only the in-frame rearrangements with V and J called that TCRdb kept. Clones are partly lost; checked studies trace under half to an unresolved V gene and leave the rest unexplained. This sample has roughly 80,000 clones in its table, and nearly 90% of those were observed once. Around 6% of the sample goes to the ten largest clones. The CDR3 numbers 14 residues from cysteine through phenylalanine. Of the read, only the CDR3 DNA is kept; its 42 bases are in frame from base 1. Trimming removed 0 bases from V and 7 bases from J, leaving 10 bases between the germline ends. CDR1 and CDR2 were assigned from the germline V gene as LGHNA and YNFKEQ.

The sample comprised blood. The sequence joins TRBV4-2 to TRBJ1-5; confidence is insufficient to name the D gene. The source of this sequence is a woman aged 45-65 years in good health. The CDR3 protein is CASSQEVENQPQHF. The nucleotide sequence is TGTGCCAGCAGCCAAGAGGTTGAAAACCAGCCCCAGCATTTT.